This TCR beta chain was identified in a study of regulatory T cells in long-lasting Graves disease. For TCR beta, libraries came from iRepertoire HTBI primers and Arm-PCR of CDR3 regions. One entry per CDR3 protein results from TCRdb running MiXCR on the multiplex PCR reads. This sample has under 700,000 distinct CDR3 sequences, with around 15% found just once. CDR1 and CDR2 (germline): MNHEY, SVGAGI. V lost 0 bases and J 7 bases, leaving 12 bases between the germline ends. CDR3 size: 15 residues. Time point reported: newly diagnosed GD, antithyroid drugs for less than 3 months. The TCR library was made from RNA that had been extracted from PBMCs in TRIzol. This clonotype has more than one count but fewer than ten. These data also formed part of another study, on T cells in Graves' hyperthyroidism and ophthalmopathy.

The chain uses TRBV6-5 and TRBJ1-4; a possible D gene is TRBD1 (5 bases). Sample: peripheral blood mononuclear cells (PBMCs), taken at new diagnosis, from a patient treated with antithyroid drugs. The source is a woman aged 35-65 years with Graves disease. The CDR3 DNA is TGTGCCAGCAGTTACTCGAAGGGGTATGGTGAAAAACTGTTTTTT. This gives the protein CASSYSKGYGEKLFF.